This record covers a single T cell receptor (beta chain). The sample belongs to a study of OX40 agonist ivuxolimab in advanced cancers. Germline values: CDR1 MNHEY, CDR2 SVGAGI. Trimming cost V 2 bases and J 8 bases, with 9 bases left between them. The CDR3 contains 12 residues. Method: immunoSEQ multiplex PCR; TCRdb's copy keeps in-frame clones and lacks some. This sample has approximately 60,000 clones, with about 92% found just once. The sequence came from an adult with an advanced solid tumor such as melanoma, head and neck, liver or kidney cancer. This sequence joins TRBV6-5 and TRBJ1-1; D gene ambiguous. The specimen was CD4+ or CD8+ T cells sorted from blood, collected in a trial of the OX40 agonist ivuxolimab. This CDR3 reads CASSYPSGEAFF. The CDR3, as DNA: TGTGCCAGCAGTTACCCGTCTGGCGAAGCTTTCTTT.